The clone carrying this T cell receptor beta chain occurred a few times. Losses at the gene ends were 2 bases for V and 7 bases for J; bases not matched to a gene: 7. This CDR3 region has 14 residues. Germline V gene lookup returns CDR1 DFQATT and CDR2 SNEGSKA (reference sequence). This sample stems from a study of regulatory T cells in long-lasting Graves disease. Library construction for TCR beta used iRepertoire HTBI primers and Arm-PCR of CDR3 regions. TCRdb fed the multiplex PCR reads into MiXCR, producing one record per CDR3 protein. The table has around 340,000 distinct CDR3 sequences, around 19% seen once; the top ten hold about 29%. Indicated time point: persistent/refractory GD, antithyroid drugs over 5 years with positive TRAb. Extracted PBMC RNA gave rise to the TCR library.

J is TRBJ1-4 and V is TRBV20-1, with 7 bases that match TRBD1. The TCR was taken from a female donor with Graves disease. The specimen was peripheral blood mononuclear cells (PBMCs), collected when the disease was refractory, from a patient treated with antithyroid drugs. CDR3 in amino acids: CSARRSRDSEKLFF. The CDR3 coding sequence is TGCAGTGCTAGACGCAGCCGGGACAGTGAAAAACTGTTTTTT.